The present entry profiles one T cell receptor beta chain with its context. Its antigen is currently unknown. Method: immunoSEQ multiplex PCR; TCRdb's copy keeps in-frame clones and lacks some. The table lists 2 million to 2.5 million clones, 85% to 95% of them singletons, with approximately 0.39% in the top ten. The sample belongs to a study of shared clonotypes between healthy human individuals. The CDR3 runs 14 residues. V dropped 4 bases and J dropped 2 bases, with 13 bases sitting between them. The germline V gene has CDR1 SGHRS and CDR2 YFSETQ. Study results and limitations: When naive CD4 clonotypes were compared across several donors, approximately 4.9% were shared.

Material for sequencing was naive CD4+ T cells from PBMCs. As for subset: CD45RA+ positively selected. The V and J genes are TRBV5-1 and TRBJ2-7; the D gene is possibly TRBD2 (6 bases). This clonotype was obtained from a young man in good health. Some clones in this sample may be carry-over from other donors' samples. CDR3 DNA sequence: TGCGCCAGCAGCCCCCACGGGGGACCCTACGAGCAGTACTTC. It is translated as CASSPHGGPYEQYF.